This T cell receptor beta chain was sequenced during a study of breast tumors, draining lymph nodes, adjacent tissues. The CDR3 is 14 amino acids. Germline CDR1 and CDR2: MNHEY and SVGAGI. V lost 7 bases, J lost 3 bases, and 15 bases lay in between. TCRdb analysed the multiplex PCR reads with MiXCR anew, one entry per CDR3 protein. The sample includes approximately 180,000 distinct CDR3 sequences, roughly a third seen only once; the top ten take about 3.7%. General study results and limits: Data fit most tumor T cells coming from lymph node, expanding in tumor. Compared with lymph nodes, tumors were less diverse; compared with nontumor tissue, more.

Many counts were recorded for this clonotype. Its antigen is currently unknown. Breast cancer patients provided tissue from their axillary draining lymph nodes. The clonotype originates from a female donor with breast cancer. Some clones in this sample may be carry-over from other donors' samples. The sequencing input was axillary lymph node tissue. The V and J genes are TRBV6-5 and TRBJ1-2; no firm D call. CDR3 in amino acids: CASTSGTEDYGYTF. In nucleotides, the CDR3 is TGTGCCAGCACCTCGGGAACTGAGGACTATGGCTACACCTTC.